The sequence of this TCR beta chain was determined in a study of graft-versus-host responses after intestinal transplantation. As for the study in general: After anti-thymocyte globulin induction, recipients took tacrolimus and steroids for 3 to 4 years.

Study results and limitations: Detected in recipient marrow were GvH clones, some of which were first observed in ileum or blood. When patients had graft-donor T cell macrochimerism, their allografts held high graft-versus-host to host-versus-graft clonal ratios. There was an association between peak levels of circulating GvH clones and early post-transplant HvG declines.

Germline V lookup: CDR1 SGHRS, CDR2 YFSETQ. The trim removed 4 bases at V and 6 bases at J, leaving 7 bases unmatched. This CDR3 spans 17 amino acids. Only in-frame clones appear in the TCRdb table, and some are missing; sequencing was by immunoSEQ multiplex PCR. The repertoire includes roughly 120,000 clones, around 93% of them detected once, and around 0.55% sits in the top ten. This clone has just one count. Its antigen remains unidentified. This specimen was unstimulated CD8+ T cells sorted from spleen or lymph node cells, taken before intestinal transplant. J is TRBJ2-2 and V is TRBV5-1; 15 nucleotides agree with TRBD2. The receptor was isolated from a human donor who received an intestinal transplant. The CDR3 loop reads CASSPRTSGRVPGELFF. The CDR3 region has the DNA TGCGCCAGCAGCCCCCGGACTAGCGGGAGGGTCCCCGGGGAGCTGTTTTTT. Combining the CDR3 with reference TRBV5-1 and TRBJ2-2 gives the whole variable domain KAGVTQTPRYLIKTRGQQVTLSCSPISGHRSVSWYQQTPGQGLQFLFEYFSETQRNKGNFPGRFSGRQFSNSRSEMNVSTLELGDSALYLCASSPRTSGRVPGELFFGEGSRLTVL.